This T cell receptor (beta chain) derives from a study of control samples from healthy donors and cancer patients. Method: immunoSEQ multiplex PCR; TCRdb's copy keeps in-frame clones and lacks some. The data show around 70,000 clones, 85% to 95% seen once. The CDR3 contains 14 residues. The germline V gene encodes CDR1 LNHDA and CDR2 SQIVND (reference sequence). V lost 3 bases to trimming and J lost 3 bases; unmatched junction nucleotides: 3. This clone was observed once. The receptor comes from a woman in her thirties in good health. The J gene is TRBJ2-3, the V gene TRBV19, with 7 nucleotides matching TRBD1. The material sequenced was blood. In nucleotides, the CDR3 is TGTGCCAGTAGTATGCAACAGGGGACAGATACGCAGTATTTT. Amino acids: CASSMQQGTDTQYF.